Each of the 21 T cell receptor beta chains below was sequenced from the same sample in a study of identical twins. TCRdb reprocessed the 5' RACE reads via MiXCR and lists one record per CDR3 protein. Of more than 600,000 distinct CDR3 sequences listed, around a sixth were seen once; the top ten hold 10% to 15%. The same sample was also studied in work on T cells expressing NK-cell markers.

Sequencing used PBMCs. The receptors were sampled from a woman aged 18-29 years in good health.

This clonotype showed up just a few times. The J gene is TRBJ2-2, the V gene TRBV4-3; D might be TRBD1 or TRBD2, each matching 6 bases. This CDR3 is 16 amino acids long. The ends were cut back, 0 bases at V and 9 bases at J, with 17 bases in the middle. Germline V gene data show CDR1 as LGHNA and CDR2 as YSLEER. This CDR3 is CASSQDSGGTHWELFF. DNA for the CDR3: TGCGCCAGCAGCCAAGATTCCGGGGGCACGCATTGGGAGCTGTTTTTT.

This clonotype was counted only a few times. This sequence joins TRBV7-6 and TRBJ2-1, with 11 bases matching TRBD2. This CDR3 is built from 16 residues. Germline values: CDR1 SGHVS, CDR2 FNYEAQ. Unmatched junction bases numbered 9, after V lost 4 bases and J lost 7 bases. The DNA for the CDR3 is TGTGCCAGCAGCTCAATAGCGGGGGGGCCAATTAATGAGCAGTTCTTC. The encoded protein is CASSSIAGGPINEQFF.

This sequence joins TRBV6-5 and TRBJ2-7; the match to TRBD2 covers 9 bases. The CDR3 has 15 residues. Germline loops: CDR1 MNHEY, CDR2 SVGAGI. V trimming: 6 bases; J trimming: 3 bases; junction bases outside the gene matches: 9. For the CDR3, the DNA is TGTGCCAGCAGATTACAGCGGGAGGTTTTCTACGAGCAGTACTTC. Translating gives CASRLQREVFYEQYF.

This clonotype was detected only a few times. The chain links TRBV27 to TRBJ2-1, with a possible D match to TRBD1 (6 bases). Germline V gene data show CDR1 as MNHEY and CDR2 as SMNVEV (reference sequence). V shed 4 bases and J shed 6 bases, with 13 bases lying between them. There are 14 residues in the CDR3. The CDR3 DNA reads as TGTGCCAGCAGTTCTTACGACAGGAGCAATGAGCAGTTCTTC. This gives the protein CASSSYDRSNEQFF.

The chain links TRBV3-1 to TRBJ2-2, with D hard to call. CDR3 length: 16 amino acids. V was shortened by 0 bases and J by 6 bases, with 14 bases between the two germline ends. Per germline, CDR1 LGHDT and CDR2 YNNKEL (reference sequence). CDR3 in DNA: TGTGCCAGCAGCCAAGATGACGTGGCGAGGTCCGGGGAGCTGTTTTTT. Translating gives CASSQDDVARSGELFF.

The chain employs TRBV3-1 and TRBJ2-7; D unresolved. The V and J ends lost 1 base and 3 bases respectively, with 10 bases between them. The germline V gene has CDR1 LGHDT and CDR2 YNNKEL (reference sequence). The CDR3 is 14 amino acids. For the CDR3, the DNA is TGTGCCAGCAGCCAAGTCACAGAGAGCTACGAGCAGTACTTC. Its translation: CASSQVTESYEQYF.

This clonotype was seen repeatedly, ten times or more. The V gene is TRBV4-3, the J gene TRBJ1-2, with a possible D match to TRBD1 (5 bases). The CDR3 is made up of 14 amino acids. Per germline, CDR1 LGHNA and CDR2 YSLEER. The V end lost 0 bases, the J end lost 8 bases, and 13 bases lay between the germline ends. CDR3 DNA sequence: TGCGCCAGCAGCCAAGAGAGAGAGGCAGGGGGCTACACCTTC. Its translation is CASSQEREAGGYTF.

The V call is TRBV5-1, the J call TRBJ2-3; 10 bases match TRBD2. Trimming cost V 3 bases and J 1 base; bases outside gene matches: 14. This CDR3 spans 19 amino acids. Germline CDR1 reads SGHRS; CDR2 reads YFSETQ. CDR3 protein: CASSSLYSGGAIGTDTQYF. The DNA of the CDR3 is TGCGCCAGCAGCTCCCTTTACAGCGGGGGGGCGATCGGCACAGATACGCAGTATTTT. Full variable domain (remainder filled in from reference TRBV5-1 and TRBJ2-3): KAGVTQTPRYLIKTRGQQVTLSCSPISGHRSVSWYQQTPGQGLQFLFEYFSETQRNKGNFPGRFSGRQFSNSRSEMNVSTLELGDSALYLCASSSLYSGGAIGTDTQYFGPGTRLTVL.

V and J are TRBV7-2 and TRBJ1-2; D remains ambiguous. V gave up 6 bases and J gave up 2 bases, with 13 bases separating them. The CDR3 consists of 14 residues. Germline V lookup: CDR1 SGHTA, CDR2 FQGNSA. CDR3 in amino acids: CASSRSGGNYGYTF. Written as DNA, the CDR3 is TGTGCCAGCAGTCGAAGCGGTGGGAACTATGGCTACACCTTC.

This clonotype showed up just a few times. This chain connects TRBV24-1 to TRBJ2-1, with 7 bases identical to TRBD2. The CDR3 extends over 13 amino acids. V lost 2 bases and J lost 6; bases outside the gene matches: 0. Germline-derived CDR1 and CDR2 are KGHDR and SFDVKD. CDR3 sequence: CATSDWTSNEQFF. The CDR3 DNA is TGTGCCACCAGTGATTGGACTAGCAATGAGCAGTTCTTC.

This clonotype was seen only a few times. The J gene is TRBJ2-3, the V gene TRBV30; 12 bases fit TRBD2. After removal of 1 base from V and 0 bases from J, the junction contained 8 bases not matched to a gene. The CDR3 sequence is 18 residues long. Per germline, CDR1 GTSNPN and CDR2 SVGIG (reference sequence). The CDR3 region is CAWSALAGGRHSTDTQYF. The CDR3 nucleotides read TGTGCCTGGAGTGCCCTAGCGGGAGGGAGACATAGCACAGATACGCAGTATTTT.

This clonotype was recorded a few times. The rearrangement links TRBV9 to TRBJ1-6, with 9 bases fitting TRBD1. Trimming removed 4 bases from V and 10 bases from J; junction bases left unmatched: 6. The CDR3 extends over 14 amino acids. The germline V gene has CDR1 SGDLS and CDR2 YYNGEE. This CDR3 reads CASSLDRGQSPLHF. CDR3 in DNA: TGTGCCAGCAGCTTGGACAGGGGTCAGTCACCCCTCCACTTT.

The chain links TRBV10-3 to TRBJ2-5; the match to TRBD2 covers 9 bases. This CDR3 contains 14 residues. Germline V CDR1 and CDR2: ENHRY, SYGVKD. Unmatched junction bases numbered 8, after V lost 5 bases and J lost 7 bases. This CDR3 reads CAISPISGSGTQYF. For the CDR3, the DNA is TGTGCCATCAGTCCAATTAGCGGGAGCGGGACCCAGTACTTC.

The rearrangement links TRBV12-3 or TRBV12-4 to TRBJ2-7; D is possibly TRBD2 (5 bases). The V gene lost 3 bases and the J gene lost 3 bases, with 21 bases spanning the gap. This CDR3 region has 17 residues. The CDR3 DNA reads as TGTGCCAGCAGTTTCGGACTGTCGGGAACATCTAACTACGAGCAGTACTTC. It translates to CASSFGLSGTSNYEQYF.

This chain connects TRBV20-1 to TRBJ1-2; 10 bases match TRBD1. V lost 5 bases, J lost 8 bases, and 17 bases stayed unmatched. Germline V gives CDR1 DFQATT, CDR2 SNEGSKA (reference sequence). This CDR3 region has 16 residues. The CDR3 bases are TGCAGTGCTGGGGGGGGGACAGGGGCCATTATGTGGGGCTACACCTTC. The encoded protein is CSAGGGTGAIMWGYTF.

The chain carries TRBV7-9 and TRBJ2-7, with TRBD1 as a possible D gene (5 bases). V was cut by 3 bases and J by 6 bases, with 9 bases left in between. The CDR3 sequence is 12 residues long. The germline V gene has CDR1 SEHNR and CDR2 FQNEAQ (reference sequence). CDR3 sequence reads: CASSFATAEQYF. The DNA for the CDR3 is TGTGCCAGCAGCTTTGCGACAGCCGAGCAGTACTTC.

This clonotype was picked up a small number of times. The chain links TRBV20-1 to TRBJ1-5; no reliable D call. CDR1 and CDR2 from the germline V gene are DFQATT and SNEGSKA (reference sequence). The V gene lost 5 bases and the J gene lost 9 bases, with 17 bases spanning the gap. This CDR3 has 13 amino acids. CDR3 sequence reads: CSAAAGTGVPQHF. In DNA form, the CDR3 reads TGCAGTGCTGCCGCGGGTACTGGGGTGCCCCAGCATTTT.

This chain links TRBV12-3 or TRBV12-4 with TRBJ2-7; the D gene could be TRBD1 or TRBD2 (5 bases each). V was clipped by 6 bases and J by 6 bases, with 6 bases between them. The CDR3 loop spans 10 amino acids. This CDR3 reads CASRGPEQYF. The CDR3 region has the DNA TGTGCCAGCAGGGGACCCGAGCAGTACTTC.

This rearrangement joins TRBV20-1 to TRBJ2-2; 10 nucleotides line up with TRBD2. With V trimmed by 1 base and J by 1 base, 0 bases remained unmatched. Germline CDR1 reads DFQATT; CDR2 reads SNEGSKA (reference sequence). CDR3 length: 15 amino acids. Here the CDR3 DNA reads TGCAGTGCTAGAGTAGCGGGAGGGAACACCGGGGAGCTGTTTTTT. Translation gives CSARVAGGNTGELFF.

This clonotype was seen a few times. The chain is built from TRBV6-1 and TRBJ2-5; D gene unclear. CDR1 MNHNS and CDR2 SASEGT come from the germline V gene. Trimming pared 4 bases from V and 2 bases from J, leaving 5 bases between. The CDR3 contains 12 residues. The CDR3 nucleotides are TGTGCCAGCAGTGGGGCGCAAGAGACCCAGTACTTC. Translation gives CASSGAQETQYF.

The chain carries TRBV5-1 and TRBJ2-5; D not certain. Germline V gene data show CDR1 as SGHRS and CDR2 as YFSETQ. The CDR3 loop spans 12 amino acids. The V gene lost 4 bases and the J gene lost 13 bases, with 17 bases spanning the gap. CDR3 loop: CASSHGDSESYF. In nucleotides, the CDR3 is TGCGCCAGCAGCCATGGTGACTCCGAGTCGTACTTC.